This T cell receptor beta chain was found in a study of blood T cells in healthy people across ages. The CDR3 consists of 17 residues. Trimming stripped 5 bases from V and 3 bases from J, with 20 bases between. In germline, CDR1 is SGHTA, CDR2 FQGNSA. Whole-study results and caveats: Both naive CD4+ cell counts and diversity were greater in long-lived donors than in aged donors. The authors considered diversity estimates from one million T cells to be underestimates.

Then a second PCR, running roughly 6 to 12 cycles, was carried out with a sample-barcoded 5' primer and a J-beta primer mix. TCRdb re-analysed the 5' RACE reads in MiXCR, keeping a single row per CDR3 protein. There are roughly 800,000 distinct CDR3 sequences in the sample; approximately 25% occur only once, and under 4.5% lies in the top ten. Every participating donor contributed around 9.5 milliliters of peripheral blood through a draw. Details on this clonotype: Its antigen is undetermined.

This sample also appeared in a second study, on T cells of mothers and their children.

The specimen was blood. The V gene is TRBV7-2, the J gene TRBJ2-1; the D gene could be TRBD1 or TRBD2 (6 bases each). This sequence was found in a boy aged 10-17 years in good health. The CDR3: CASSPQGLQGFYNEQFF. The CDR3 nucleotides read TGTGCCAGCAGCCCACAGGGACTTCAAGGATTCTACAATGAGCAGTTCTTC. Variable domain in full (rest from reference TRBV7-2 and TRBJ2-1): GAGVSQSPSNKVTEKGKDVELRCDPISGHTALYWYRQSLGQGLEFLIYFQGNSAPDKSGLPSDRFSAERTGGSVSTLTIQRTQQEDSAVYLCASSPQGLQGFYNEQFFGPGTRLTVL.